The rows below give T cell receptor beta chains drawn from one sample of a study of cytomegalovirus exposure and HLA in healthy donors. Assay: immunoSEQ multiplex PCR; the TCRdb copy retains only in-frame clones and omits some. Among 150,000 to 170,000 clones listed, 80% were seen once. Input material: PBMCs. The receptor source for this set is a woman in her forties in good health and CMV-seropositive. The CDR3 runs from the conserved cysteine through the conserved F or W. A D gene is named only where the DNA matches it firmly. A row's size may be missing; if present it is once, few, many or a size class.

abundance,v_gene,d_gene,j_gene,CDR3aa,CDR3nt
once,TRBV6-5,TRBD2,TRBJ2-7,CASSYVAGVSYEQYF,TGTGCCAGCAGTTACGTAGCGGGAGTTTCCTACGAGCAGTACTTC
.,TRBV11-3,TRBD2,TRBJ2-1,CASSLGLAVSYNEQFF,TGTGCCAGCAGCTTGGGACTAGCGGTCTCCTACAATGAGCAGTTCTTC
few,TRBV7-9,.,TRBJ2-7,CASSPTGSRSYEQYF,TGTGCCAGCAGTCCTACAGGGTCCCGGTCCTACGAGCAGTACTTC
.,TRBV9,.,TRBJ2-5,CASSVAGLQTQYF,TGTGCCAGCAGCGTAGCGGGATTGCAGACCCAGTACTTC
.,TRBV18,.,TRBJ2-7,CASSPGYREMSYEQYF,TGTGCCAGCTCACCTGGGTACAGGGAGATGTCCTACGAGCAGTACTTC
.,TRBV6-6,.,TRBJ1-2,CASSYSRGYTF,TGTGCCAGCAGTTACTCCAGGGGCTACACCTTC
.,TRBV6-1,TRBD2,TRBJ2-4,CASSDLPSGRNIQYF,TGTGCCAGCAGTGACCTTCCTAGCGGGAGAAACATTCAGTACTTC
.,TRBV30,TRBD1,TRBJ2-1,CAWSSGTGARKLSYNEQFF,TGTGCCTGGAGTTCAGGGACAGGGGCAAGAAAACTCTCCTACAATGAGCAGTTCTTC
once,TRBV29-1,TRBD2,TRBJ2-1,CSVEGLAGGGESSYNEQFF,TGCAGCGTTGAAGGTTTAGCGGGAGGGGGGGAGAGCTCCTACAATGAGCAGTTCTTC
.,TRBV5-4,TRBD2,TRBJ2-2,CASSLSGTRFFGNTGELFF,TGTGCCAGCAGCTTGTCAGGGACTAGGTTCTTTGGGAACACCGGGGAGCTGTTTTTT